This is a list of T cell receptor beta chains from one sample in a study of T cell changes during pregnancy in multiple sclerosis. Profiled with immunoSEQ multiplex PCR; TCRdb holds only in-frame clones, not every one. This table has fewer than 50,000 clones, more than 85% appearing once. The sequencing used CD8+ T cells from peripheral blood mononuclear cells, collected in the third trimester of pregnancy. These receptors were collected from a female donor with multiple sclerosis, enrolled in a pregnancy study. Each CDR3 is given with its conserved first and last residue. The D gene is left open where the match is weak. A clone size is listed for some rows: how often the clone was seen (once, few, many), or a class if it is expanded.

CDR3 protein: CASSAYQGLHNGYTF
CDR3 DNA: TGTGCCAGCAGTGCCTACCAGGGTCTCCATAATGGCTACACCTTC
D gene: .
V gene: TRBV6-1
J gene: TRBJ1-2
clone size: once

CDR3 protein: CASSSGTEFSTGYTF
CDR3 DNA: TGCGCCAGCAGCTCAGGGACAGAATTTTCTACTGGCTACACCTTC
D gene: TRBD1
V gene: TRBV5-1
J gene: TRBJ1-2
clone size: .

CDR3 protein: CASSLLGGYPRYEQYF
CDR3 DNA: TGTGCCAGCAGCTTGTTGGGCGGGTACCCTCGATACGAGCAGTACTTC
D gene: .
V gene: TRBV5-8
J gene: TRBJ2-7
clone size: .

CDR3 protein: CASSQGRPSQYGYEQYF
CDR3 DNA: TGCGCCAGCAGCCAAGGGAGGCCTAGCCAGTACGGGTACGAGCAGTACTTC
D gene: .
V gene: TRBV4-3
J gene: TRBJ2-7
clone size: .

CDR3 protein: CASSQVEDMWIMNTEAFF
CDR3 DNA: TGTGCCAGCAGCCAAGTAGAAGACATGTGGATTATGAACACTGAAGCTTTCTTT
D gene: .
V gene: TRBV14
J gene: TRBJ1-1
clone size: .

CDR3 protein: CASSLSWDSKNQPQHF
CDR3 DNA: TGTGCCAGCAGTTTATCCTGGGACAGCAAAAATCAGCCCCAGCATTTT
D gene: TRBD1
V gene: TRBV27
J gene: TRBJ1-5
clone size: .

CDR3 protein: CASSLSQNLEQYF
CDR3 DNA: TGTGCCAGCAGTTTATCGCAGAATCTCGAGCAGTACTTC
D gene: .
V gene: TRBV27
J gene: TRBJ2-7
clone size: .

CDR3 protein: CASSEAPGQGAGEQYF
CDR3 DNA: TGTGCCAGCAGTGAAGCTCCCGGACAGGGGGCGGGAGAGCAGTACTTC
D gene: TRBD1
V gene: TRBV6-1
J gene: TRBJ2-7
clone size: .

CDR3 protein: CASSRLAGVHEQFF
CDR3 DNA: TGTGCCAGCAGTCGTCTAGCGGGAGTACATGAGCAGTTCTTC
D gene: TRBD2
V gene: TRBV25-1
J gene: TRBJ2-1
clone size: .

CDR3 protein: CASATGPNLGATEAFF
CDR3 DNA: TGTGCCAGCGCAACGGGACCCAATTTGGGGGCCACTGAAGCTTTCTTT
D gene: .
V gene: TRBV28
J gene: TRBJ1-1
clone size: .

CDR3 protein: CASSSLAGGGVDTQYF
CDR3 DNA: TGTGCCAGCAGCTCTTTAGCGGGAGGGGGAGTAGATACGCAGTATTTT
D gene: TRBD2
V gene: TRBV7-9
J gene: TRBJ2-3
clone size: .

CDR3 protein: CASSPLLAGTPSYEQYF
CDR3 DNA: TGTGCCAGCAGCCCGCTGCTGGCGGGGACCCCCTCCTACGAGCAGTACTTC
D gene: .
V gene: TRBV7-8
J gene: TRBJ2-7
clone size: once

CDR3 protein: CAISESGENTGELFF
CDR3 DNA: TGTGCCATCAGTGAGTCAGGAGAGAACACCGGGGAGCTGTTTTTT
D gene: .
V gene: TRBV10-3
J gene: TRBJ2-2
clone size: .

CDR3 protein: CASSQDLAEVYNEQFF
CDR3 DNA: TGCGCCAGCAGCCAAGATTTGGCGGAGGTTTACAATGAGCAGTTCTTC
D gene: .
V gene: TRBV4-3
J gene: TRBJ2-1
clone size: .

CDR3 protein: CASSARDSSYEQYF
CDR3 DNA: TGTGCCAGCAGCGCACGGGACAGTTCCTACGAGCAGTACTTC
D gene: TRBD1
V gene: TRBV11-3
J gene: TRBJ2-7
clone size: .

CDR3 protein: CASSLGGGAIGEQFF
CDR3 DNA: TGTGCCAGCAGCTTAGGGGGAGGGGCGATTGGGGAGCAGTTCTTC
D gene: TRBD2
V gene: TRBV11-3
J gene: TRBJ2-1
clone size: .

CDR3 protein: CASSVPFFRGNTDTQYF
CDR3 DNA: TGTGCCAGCAGCGTACCTTTCTTTAGGGGGAACACAGATACGCAGTATTTT
D gene: .
V gene: TRBV28
J gene: TRBJ2-3
clone size: few

CDR3 protein: CASSPLPLASGPTDTQYF
CDR3 DNA: TGTGCCAGCAGCCCTCTCCCTCTGGCTAGCGGGCCCACAGATACGCAGTATTTT
D gene: TRBD2
V gene: TRBV7-6
J gene: TRBJ2-3
clone size: .

CDR3 protein: CASSLAPSGSSYNEQFF
CDR3 DNA: TGTGCCAGCAGCTTGGCCCCTAGCGGGAGTTCGTACAATGAGCAGTTCTTC
D gene: TRBD2
V gene: TRBV5-5
J gene: TRBJ2-1
clone size: once

CDR3 protein: CASSRTGANTDTQYF
CDR3 DNA: TGTGCTAGCAGCCGGACAGGGGCCAACACAGATACGCAGTATTTT
D gene: TRBD1
V gene: TRBV7-7
J gene: TRBJ2-3
clone size: .

CDR3 protein: CASSLRGIDGYTF
CDR3 DNA: TGTGCCAGCAGCTTACGCGGGATAGATGGCTACACCTTC
D gene: .
V gene: TRBV7-9
J gene: TRBJ1-2
clone size: .

CDR3 protein: CASSFASGNEQFF
CDR3 DNA: TGTGCCAGCAGCTTTGCTAGTGGCAATGAGCAGTTCTTC
D gene: .
V gene: TRBV11-1
J gene: TRBJ2-1
clone size: once

CDR3 protein: CASGHVSGTSGRRAYNEQFF
CDR3 DNA: TGTGCTAGTGGACACGTATCCGGGACTAGCGGGAGGAGGGCCTACAATGAGCAGTTCTTC
D gene: TRBD2
V gene: TRBV12-5
J gene: TRBJ2-1
clone size: .

CDR3 protein: CASSQAVEVYGYTF
CDR3 DNA: TGCGCCAGCAGCCAAGCTGTCGAGGTCTATGGCTACACCTTC
D gene: .
V gene: TRBV4-1
J gene: TRBJ1-2
clone size: once

CDR3 protein: CASSPDRDYLPEAFF
CDR3 DNA: TGTGCCAGCAGTCCGGACAGGGACTACCTTCCTGAAGCTTTCTTT
D gene: TRBD1
V gene: TRBV28
J gene: TRBJ1-1
clone size: .

CDR3 protein: CASSVYGSSSTDTQYF
CDR3 DNA: TGTGCCAGCAGCGTATACGGGTCGAGTAGCACAGATACGCAGTATTTT
D gene: .
V gene: TRBV9
J gene: TRBJ2-3
clone size: .

CDR3 protein: CASSFGTALYNEQFF
CDR3 DNA: TGTGCCAGCAGCTTCGGGACAGCCCTCTACAATGAGCAGTTCTTC
D gene: TRBD1
V gene: TRBV7-6
J gene: TRBJ2-1
clone size: .

CDR3 protein: CASSSTSGYNEQFF
CDR3 DNA: TGTGCCAGCAGTTCGACTAGCGGCTACAATGAGCAGTTCTTC
D gene: TRBD2
V gene: TRBV27
J gene: TRBJ2-1
clone size: .

CDR3 protein: CASSSLGELFF
CDR3 DNA: TGTGCCAGCAGCTCCCTGGGGGAGCTGTTTTTT
D gene: .
V gene: TRBV11-3
J gene: TRBJ2-2
clone size: .

CDR3 protein: CASSQDRLLRNTGELFF
CDR3 DNA: TGCGCCAGCAGCCAAGATCGATTACTAAGGAACACCGGGGAGCTGTTTTTT
D gene: .
V gene: TRBV4-3
J gene: TRBJ2-2
clone size: .